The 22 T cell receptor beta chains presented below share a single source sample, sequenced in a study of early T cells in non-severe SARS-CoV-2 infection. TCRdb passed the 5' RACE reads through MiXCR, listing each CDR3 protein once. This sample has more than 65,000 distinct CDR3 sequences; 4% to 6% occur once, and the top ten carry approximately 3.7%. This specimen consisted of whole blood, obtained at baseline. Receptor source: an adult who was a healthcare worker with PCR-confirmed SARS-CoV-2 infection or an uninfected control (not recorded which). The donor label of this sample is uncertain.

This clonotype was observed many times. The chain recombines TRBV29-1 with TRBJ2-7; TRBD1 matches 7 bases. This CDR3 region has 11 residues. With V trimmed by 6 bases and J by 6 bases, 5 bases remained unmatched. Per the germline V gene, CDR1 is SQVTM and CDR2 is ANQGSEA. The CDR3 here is CSVGQDLEQYF. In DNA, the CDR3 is TGCAGCGTAGGACAGGACCTCGAGCAGTACTTC.

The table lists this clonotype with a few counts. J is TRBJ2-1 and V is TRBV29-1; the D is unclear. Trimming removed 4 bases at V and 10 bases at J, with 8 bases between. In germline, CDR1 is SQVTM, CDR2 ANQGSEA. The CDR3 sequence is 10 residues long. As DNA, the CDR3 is TGCAGCGTTGCGTGGGGAGAGCAGTTCTTC. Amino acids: CSVAWGEQFF.

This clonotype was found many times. The CDR3 DNA sequence: TGTGCCATCAGTGAGTCTTATAGTGGCCCCTACGAGCAGTACTTC. Its translation is CAISESYSGPYEQYF. This sequence joins TRBV10-3 and TRBJ2-7, with D unresolved. Trimming pared 0 bases from V and 2 bases from J, leaving 11 bases between. The CDR3 spans 15 residues. Germline lookup yields CDR1 ENHRY and CDR2 SYGVKD.

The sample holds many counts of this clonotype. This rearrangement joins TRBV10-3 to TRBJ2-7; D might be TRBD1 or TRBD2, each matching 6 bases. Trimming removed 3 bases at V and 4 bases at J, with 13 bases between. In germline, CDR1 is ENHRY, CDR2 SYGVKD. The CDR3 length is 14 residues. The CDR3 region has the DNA TGTGCCATCAGTGATTTAACAGGGAGGTACGAGCAGTACTTC. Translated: CAISDLTGRYEQYF.

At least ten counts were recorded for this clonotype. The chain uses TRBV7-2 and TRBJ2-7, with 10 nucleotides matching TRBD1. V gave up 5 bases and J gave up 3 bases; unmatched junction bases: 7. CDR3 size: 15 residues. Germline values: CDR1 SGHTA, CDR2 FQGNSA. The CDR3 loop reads CASSLQDRGSYEQYF. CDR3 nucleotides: TGTGCCAGCAGCCTACAGGACAGGGGGAGCTACGAGCAGTACTTC. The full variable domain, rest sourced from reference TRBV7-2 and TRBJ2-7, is GAGVSQSPSNKVTEKGKDVELRCDPISGHTALYWYRQSLGQGLEFLIYFQGNSAPDKSGLPSDRFSAERTGGSVSTLTIQRTQQEDSAVYLCASSLQDRGSYEQYFGPGTRLTVT.

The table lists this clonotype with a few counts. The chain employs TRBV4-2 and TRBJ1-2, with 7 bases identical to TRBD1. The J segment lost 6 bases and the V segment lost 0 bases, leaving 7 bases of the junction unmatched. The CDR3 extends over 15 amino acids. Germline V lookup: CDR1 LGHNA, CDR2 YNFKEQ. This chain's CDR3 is CASSQERGQGDGYTF. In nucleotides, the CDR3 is TGTGCCAGCAGCCAAGAGAGGGGGCAGGGAGATGGCTACACCTTC.

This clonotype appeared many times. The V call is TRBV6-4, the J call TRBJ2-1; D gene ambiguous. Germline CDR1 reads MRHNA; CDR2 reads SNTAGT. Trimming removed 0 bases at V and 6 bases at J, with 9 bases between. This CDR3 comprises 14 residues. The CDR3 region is CASSDSMGVNEQFF. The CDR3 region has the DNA TGTGCCAGCAGTGACTCGATGGGTGTCAATGAGCAGTTCTTC.

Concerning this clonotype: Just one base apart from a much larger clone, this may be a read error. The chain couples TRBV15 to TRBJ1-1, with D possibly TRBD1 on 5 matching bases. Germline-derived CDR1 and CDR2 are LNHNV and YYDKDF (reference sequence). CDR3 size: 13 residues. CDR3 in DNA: TGTGCCACCAGCTGGTCGGGGGGAACTGAAGTTTTCTTT. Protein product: CATSWSGGTEVFF.

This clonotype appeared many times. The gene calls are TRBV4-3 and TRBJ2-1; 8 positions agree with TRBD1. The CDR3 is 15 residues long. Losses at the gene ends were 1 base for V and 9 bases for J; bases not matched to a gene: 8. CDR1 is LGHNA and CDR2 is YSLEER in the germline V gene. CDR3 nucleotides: TGCGCCAGCAGCCAAGGGAGGACAGGGAATAGTGAGCAGTTCTTC. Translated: CASSQGRTGNSEQFF.

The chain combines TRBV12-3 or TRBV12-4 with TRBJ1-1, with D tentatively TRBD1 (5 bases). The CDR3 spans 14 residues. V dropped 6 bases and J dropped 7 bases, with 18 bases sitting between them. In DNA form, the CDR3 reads TGTGCCAGCAGCCCCAGGGAGGCTATCGGTGAAGCTTTCTTT. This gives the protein CASSPREAIGEAFF.

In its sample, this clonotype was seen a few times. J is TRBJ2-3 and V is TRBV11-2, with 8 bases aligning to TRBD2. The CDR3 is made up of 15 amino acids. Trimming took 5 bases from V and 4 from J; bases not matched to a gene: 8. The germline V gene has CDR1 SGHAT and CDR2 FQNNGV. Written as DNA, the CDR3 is TGTGCCAGCAGCAAAAAAGGACTAGCCCCAGATACGCAGTATTTT. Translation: CASSKKGLAPDTQYF.

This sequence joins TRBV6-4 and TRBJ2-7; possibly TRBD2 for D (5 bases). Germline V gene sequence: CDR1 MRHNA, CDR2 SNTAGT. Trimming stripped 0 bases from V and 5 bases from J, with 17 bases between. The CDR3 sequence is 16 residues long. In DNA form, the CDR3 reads TGTGCCAGCAGTGACTCAACTAGTTTCCTATTCCACGAGCAGTACTTC. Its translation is CASSDSTSFLFHEQYF.

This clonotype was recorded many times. The CDR3 DNA reads as TGTGCCAGCAGCCGACAGGGGGGAACGGGCACAGATACGCAGTATTTT. This translates into CASSRQGGTGTDTQYF. The rearrangement links TRBV7-2 to TRBJ2-3, with 9 positions matching TRBD1. V shed 5 bases and J 1 base; nucleotides not matched to a gene: 7. The CDR3 is 16 residues long. CDR1 and CDR2 (germline): SGHTA, FQGNSA.

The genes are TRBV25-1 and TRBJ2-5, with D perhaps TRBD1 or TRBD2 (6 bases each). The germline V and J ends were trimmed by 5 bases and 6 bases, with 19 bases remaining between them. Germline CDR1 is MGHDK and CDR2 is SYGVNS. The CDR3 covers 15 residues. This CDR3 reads CASSIAGSQGQTQYF. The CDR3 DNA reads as TGTGCCAGCAGTATCGCCGGGAGCCAGGGGCAGACCCAGTACTTC.

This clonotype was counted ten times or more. CDR3 coding DNA: TGTGCCAGCAGTTCAAGGACAGGGGAAGGTGGTCAGCCCCAGCATTTT. It yields the protein CASSSRTGEGGQPQHF. This sequence joins TRBV28 and TRBJ1-5, with 9 nucleotides matching TRBD1. CDR3 size: 16 residues. V trimming: 4 bases; J trimming: 6 bases; junction bases outside the gene matches: 10. The V gene's germline CDR1 is MDHEN and CDR2 SYDVKM.

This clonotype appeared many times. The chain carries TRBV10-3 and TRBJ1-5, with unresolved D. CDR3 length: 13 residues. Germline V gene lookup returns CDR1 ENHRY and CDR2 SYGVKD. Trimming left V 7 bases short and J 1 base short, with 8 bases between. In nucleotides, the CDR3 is TGTGCCATCACCCCTGAGAGCAATCAGCCCCAGCATTTT. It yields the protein CAITPESNQPQHF.

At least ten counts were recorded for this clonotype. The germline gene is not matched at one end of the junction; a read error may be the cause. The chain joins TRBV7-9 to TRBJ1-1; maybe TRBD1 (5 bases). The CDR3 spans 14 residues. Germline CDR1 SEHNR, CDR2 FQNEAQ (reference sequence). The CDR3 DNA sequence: TGTGCCAGCAGCCTACACGGTGGGGGAACTGAAGTTTTCTTT. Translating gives CASSLHGGGTEVFF. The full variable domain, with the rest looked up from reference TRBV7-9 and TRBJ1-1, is DTGVSQNPRHKITKRGQNVTFRCDPISEHNRLYWYRQTLGQGPEFLTYFQNEAQLEKSRLLSDRFSAERPKGSFSTLEIQRTEQGDSAMYLCASSLHGGGTEVFFGQGTRLTVV.

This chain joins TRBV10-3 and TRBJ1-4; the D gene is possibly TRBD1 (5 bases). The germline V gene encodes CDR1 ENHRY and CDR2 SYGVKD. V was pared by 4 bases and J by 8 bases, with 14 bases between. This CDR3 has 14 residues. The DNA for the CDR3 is TGTGCCATCAGTGCGCAGGGTTCTACAGAAAAACTGTTTTTT. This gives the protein CAISAQGSTEKLFF.

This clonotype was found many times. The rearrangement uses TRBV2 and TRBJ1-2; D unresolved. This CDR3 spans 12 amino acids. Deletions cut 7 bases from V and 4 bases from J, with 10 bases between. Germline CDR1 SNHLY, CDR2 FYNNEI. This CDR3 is CASKIGSYGYTF. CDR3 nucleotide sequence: TGTGCCAGCAAAATCGGGTCCTATGGCTACACCTTC.

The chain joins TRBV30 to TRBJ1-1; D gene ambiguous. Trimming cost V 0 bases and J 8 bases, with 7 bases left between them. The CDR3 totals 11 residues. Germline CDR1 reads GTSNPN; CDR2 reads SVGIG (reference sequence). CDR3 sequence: CAWSVALEAFF. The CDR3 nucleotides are TGTGCCTGGAGTGTAGCCTTGGAAGCTTTCTTT.

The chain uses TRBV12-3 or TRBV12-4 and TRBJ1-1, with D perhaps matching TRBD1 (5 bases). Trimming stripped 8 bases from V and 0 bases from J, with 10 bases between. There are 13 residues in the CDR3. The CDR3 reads CASRGRLNTEAFF. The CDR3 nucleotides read TGTGCCAGCCGGGGCAGATTGAACACTGAAGCTTTCTTT.

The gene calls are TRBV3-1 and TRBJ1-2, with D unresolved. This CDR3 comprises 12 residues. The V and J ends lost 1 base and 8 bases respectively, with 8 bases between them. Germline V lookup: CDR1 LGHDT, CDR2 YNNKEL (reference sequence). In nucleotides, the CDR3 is TGTGCCAGCAGCCAAGTCCCAACGGGCTACACCTTC. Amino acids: CASSQVPTGYTF.